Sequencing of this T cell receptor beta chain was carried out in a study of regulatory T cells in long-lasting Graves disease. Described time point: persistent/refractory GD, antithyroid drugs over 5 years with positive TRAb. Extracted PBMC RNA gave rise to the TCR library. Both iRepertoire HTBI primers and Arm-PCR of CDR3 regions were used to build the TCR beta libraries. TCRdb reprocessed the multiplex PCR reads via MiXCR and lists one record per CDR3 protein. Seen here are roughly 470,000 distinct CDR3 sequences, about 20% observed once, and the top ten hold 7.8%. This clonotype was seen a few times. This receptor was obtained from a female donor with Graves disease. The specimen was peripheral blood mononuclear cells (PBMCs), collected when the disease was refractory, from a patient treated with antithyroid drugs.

CDR3 sequence: CASSQPQQGYYYYEQYF. The DNA of the CDR3 is TGTGCCAGCAGCCAACCTCAACAAGGGTACTACTACTACGAGCAGTACTTC. The J gene is TRBJ2-7, the V gene TRBV4-2; D ambiguous. The CDR3 covers 17 residues. CDR1 is LGHNA, CDR2 YNFKEQ, per germline. Trimming left V 2 bases short and J 3 bases short, with 20 bases between.